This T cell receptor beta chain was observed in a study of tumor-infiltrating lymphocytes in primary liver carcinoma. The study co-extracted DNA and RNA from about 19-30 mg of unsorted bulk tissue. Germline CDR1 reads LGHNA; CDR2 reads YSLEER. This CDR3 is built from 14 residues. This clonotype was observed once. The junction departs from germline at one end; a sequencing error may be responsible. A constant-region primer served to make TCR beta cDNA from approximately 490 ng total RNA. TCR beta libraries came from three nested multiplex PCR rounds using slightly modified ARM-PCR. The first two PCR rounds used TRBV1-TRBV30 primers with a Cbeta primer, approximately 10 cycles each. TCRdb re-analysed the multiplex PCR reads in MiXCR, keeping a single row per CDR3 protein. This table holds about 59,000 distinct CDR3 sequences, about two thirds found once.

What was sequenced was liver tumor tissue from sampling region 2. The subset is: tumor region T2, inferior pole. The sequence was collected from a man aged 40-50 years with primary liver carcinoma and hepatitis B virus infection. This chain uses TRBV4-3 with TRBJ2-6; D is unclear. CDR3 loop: CAGSQRFGANVLTF. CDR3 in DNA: TGCGCCGGCAGCCAGAGGTTCGGGGCCAACGTCCTGACTTTC.